This TCR beta chain came from a study of CD8 T cells in Susac syndrome. The RNA, about 0.45 to 1 ug, was put through reverse transcription using random hexamers. The CDR3 of TCR beta was amplified by immunoSEQ multiplex PCR across 54 Vbeta and 13 Jbeta. TCRdb ran MiXCR on the immunoSEQ multiplex PCR reads and lists one entry per CDR3 protein. Seen here are roughly 160,000 distinct CDR3 sequences, around 94% observed once, and the top ten hold about 0.13%. Germline CDR1 reads DFQATT; CDR2 reads SNEGSKA (reference sequence). The length of the CDR3 is 11 residues. V was shortened by 3 bases and J by 2 bases, with 4 bases between the two germline ends. This clonotype was observed a handful of times.

Sequencing was carried out using CD4+ T cells from PBMCs. The clonotype was recovered from a human donor in good health. The chain employs TRBV20-1 and TRBJ2-5, with D uncertain. The CDR3 region is CSARTQETQYF. CDR3 in DNA: TGCAGTGCTAGGACTCAAGAGACCCAGTACTTC.